The 22 T cell receptor beta chains below come from one sample, sequenced in a study of post-analysis software for immune sequencing data. Prepared TCR beta cDNA libraries contained unique molecular identifiers. TCRdb redid the calling of the PCR reads with MiXCR, one entry per CDR3 protein. The sample records about 540,000 distinct CDR3 sequences, under 40% being singletons. These TCRs are of unknown antigen specificity. Study outcomes and limitations: TRBV5-6, TRBV5-1 and TRBV20-1 belonged to a set of roughly 5 TRBV segments that were more frequent in patients than controls.

The sample comprised blood. These receptors were taken from a girl aged 2-17 years with multiple sclerosis.

This clonotype was seen only a few times. This chain joins TRBV29-1 and TRBJ2-7; TRBD2 agrees at 9 bases. Germline assignment: CDR1 SQVTM and CDR2 ANQGSEA. CDR3 length equals 14 residues. Losses at the gene ends were 7 bases for V and 6 bases for J; bases not matched to a gene: 13. The CDR3 DNA is TGCAGCGCCTCCCTACTAGCGGGTCGGGGCGAGCAGTACTTC. Amino acids: CSASLLAGRGEQYF.

This clonotype was seen only a few times. The V call is TRBV7-9, the J call TRBJ2-5; D is undetermined. Germline V gene data show CDR1 as SEHNR and CDR2 as FQNEAQ (reference sequence). The CDR3 loop spans 12 amino acids. Between the trimmed V and J ends, which lost 5 bases and 9 bases, there was a span of 13 bases. The CDR3 protein is CASSDRPAAQYF. The DNA for the CDR3 is TGTGCCAGCAGCGACCGTCCGGCCGCCCAGTACTTC.

The chain combines TRBV20-1 with TRBJ1-6; 8 bases align to TRBD1. J was trimmed by 13 bases and V by 4 bases; bases with no gene match: 12. The CDR3 has 14 amino acids. Germline lookup yields CDR1 DFQATT and CDR2 SNEGSKA (reference sequence). The CDR3 DNA reads TGCAGTGCTACTCGACGGACAGGGAGGTCGCCCCTCCACTTT. Its translation: CSATRRTGRSPLHF.

This clonotype was seen ten or more times. A junction boundary mismatches the germline segment, possibly from a read error. The chain recombines TRBV12-3 or TRBV12-4 with TRBJ2-7; the D is unclear. The CDR3 contains 13 residues. The CDR3 nucleotides are TGTGCCAGCGTGCACTCCTCCTCCCACGAGCAGTACTTC. This translates into CASVHSSSHEQYF.

This chain uses TRBV12-3 or TRBV12-4 with TRBJ1-2; D gene uncertain. The length of the CDR3 is 10 residues. The germline V and J ends were trimmed by 3 bases and 8 bases, with 4 bases remaining between them. CDR3 coding DNA: TGTGCCAGCAGTTTTGCGGGCTACACCTTC. Amino acids: CASSFAGYTF.

The CDR3 reads CASSTGTGLGSNQPQHF. CDR3 bases: TGTGCCAGCAGTACCGGGACAGGGTTAGGGAGCAATCAGCCCCAGCATTTT. V gene TRBV12-3 or TRBV12-4 combines with J gene TRBJ1-5, with TRBD1 matching 9 bases. The CDR3 runs to 17 residues. V lost 5 bases, J lost 1 base, and 9 bases stayed unmatched.

This clonotype turned up a few times. This chain links TRBV20-1 with TRBJ2-7, with D possibly being TRBD2 (7 bases). Trimming left V 3 bases short and J 4 bases short, with 16 bases between. In germline, CDR1 is DFQATT, CDR2 SNEGSKA (reference sequence). This CDR3 spans 14 amino acids. The CDR3 region is CSARGPGGPYEQYF. CDR3 sequence (DNA): TGCAGTGCTAGGGGACCCGGGGGGCCATACGAGCAGTACTTC.

The chain joins TRBV7-9 to TRBJ1-2; 11 bases agree with TRBD1. The CDR3 has 15 residues. CDR1 and CDR2 (germline): SEHNR, FQNEAQ (reference sequence). The J segment lost 6 bases and the V segment lost 5 bases, leaving 8 bases of the junction unmatched. The CDR3, as DNA: TGTGCCAGCAGCGGGGGACAGGGGGTAGGGAATGGCTACACCTTC. It encodes CASSGGQGVGNGYTF.

This chain links TRBV5-1 with TRBJ1-1, with D possibly being TRBD1 (6 bases). The CDR3 loop spans 14 amino acids. V was trimmed by 7 bases and J by 2 bases, leaving 15 bases between them. Looked up from germline, CDR1 is SGHRS and CDR2 is YFSETQ. CDR3 in DNA: TGCGCCAGCCAACTGGGGGGGGCTAACACTGAAGCTTTCTTT. This codes for CASQLGGANTEAFF.

J is TRBJ1-4 and V is TRBV11-2; D remains ambiguous. This CDR3 is built from 19 residues. The ends were cut back, 5 bases at V and 3 bases at J, with 25 bases in the middle. Germline V gene data show CDR1 as SGHAT and CDR2 as FQNNGV. This CDR3 reads CASSPYPPRRNPSNEKLFF. CDR3 nucleotides: TGTGCCAGCAGCCCCTACCCCCCCAGGAGAAACCCATCTAATGAAAAACTGTTTTTT.

This sequence joins TRBV7-9 and TRBJ2-1; 10 bases are a match to TRBD2. The CDR3 covers 15 residues. The V gene's germline CDR1 is SEHNR and CDR2 FQNEAQ (reference sequence). The junction had 15 bases not matched to a gene; V was cut back by 10 bases and J by 9 bases. The CDR3 sequence: CATSSASGGAGEQFF. DNA of the CDR3: TGTGCCACCTCCAGCGCAAGCGGGGGGGCCGGTGAGCAGTTCTTC.

The J gene is TRBJ2-7, the V gene TRBV24-1, with D perhaps given as TRBD1 or TRBD2 (5 bases each). Germline CDR1 is KGHDR and CDR2 is SFDVKD. The CDR3 totals 12 residues. Trimming took 5 bases from V and 5 from J, leaving 9 bases between them. In DNA form, the CDR3 reads TGTGCCACCAGTGCGAGGGGCGACGAGCAGTACTTC. This gives the protein CATSARGDEQYF.

This clonotype appeared once. The CDR3 region has the DNA TGCAGTGCGAGGACGCAGCGGGGTGAAAAACTGTTTTTT. It yields the protein CSARTQRGEKLFF. This chain joins TRBV20-1 and TRBJ1-4; D unresolved. The V end was cut by 6 bases, the J end by 7 bases, with 15 bases between. CDR1 is DFQATT, CDR2 SNEGSKA, per germline (reference sequence). This CDR3 contains 13 residues.

There are a few counts of this clonotype. The chain combines TRBV6-1 with TRBJ2-7; 7 bases match TRBD2. The V gene's germline CDR1 is MNHNS and CDR2 SASEGT. With V trimmed by 5 bases and J by 0 bases, 16 bases remained unmatched. The CDR3 is 18 residues long. The CDR3 is CASSPLWGGQLISYEQYF. The DNA for the CDR3 is TGTGCCAGCAGTCCCCTCTGGGGGGGTCAACTTATCTCCTACGAGCAGTACTTC.

The V and J genes are TRBV10-3 and TRBJ2-5, with TRBD2 identical over 8 bases. The trim removed 4 bases at V and 1 base at J, leaving 11 bases unmatched. The length of the CDR3 is 17 residues. Germline assignment: CDR1 ENHRY and CDR2 SYGVKD. The CDR3 DNA sequence: TGTGCCATCAGTGTAGGAAGGATAGCGGGGACCCAAGAGACCCAGTACTTC. Its protein is CAISVGRIAGTQETQYF.

This clonotype showed up just a few times. The chain is built from TRBV9 and TRBJ1-2, with D unresolved. CDR1 and CDR2 (germline): SGDLS, YYNGEE. The V gene lost 0 bases and the J gene lost 4 bases, with 7 bases spanning the gap. This CDR3 comprises 13 residues. CDR3 nucleotides: TGTGCCAGCAGCGTAGGAGGCGGCTATGGCTACACCTTC. Protein: CASSVGGGYGYTF. Variable domain in full (rest from reference TRBV9 and TRBJ1-2): DSGVTQTPKHLITATGQRVTLRCSPRSGDLSVYWYQQSLDQGLQFLIQYYNGEERAKGNILERFSAQQFPDLHSELNLSSLELGDSALYFCASSVGGGYGYTFGSGTRLTVV.

The chain carries TRBV20-1 and TRBJ1-6; 7 bases line up with TRBD1. J lost 9 bases, V lost 0 bases, and 8 bases had no gene match. Germline CDR1 and CDR2: DFQATT and SNEGSKA (reference sequence). The CDR3 is 15 residues long. Here the CDR3 reads CSARESRGVGSPLHF. As DNA, the CDR3 is TGCAGTGCTAGAGAGAGCAGGGGGGTAGGTTCACCCCTCCACTTT.

The gene calls are TRBV5-1 and TRBJ2-3; 11 nucleotides align to TRBD2. The CDR3 covers 16 residues. Per the germline V gene, CDR1 is SGHRS and CDR2 is YFSETQ. The ends lost 1 base at V and 7 bases at J; junction bases unmatched: 8. CDR3 sequence reads: CASSLQASGGSYTQYF. DNA for the CDR3: TGCGCCAGCAGCTTGCAGGCTAGCGGGGGGTCTTATACGCAGTATTTT.

The table lists this clonotype with a count of one. The junction shows a germline mismatch at one end, possibly a read error. The genes are TRBV7-2 and TRBJ2-3; 9 bases line up with TRBD2. This CDR3 contains 14 residues. Germline CDR1 and CDR2: SGHTA and FQGNSA. For the CDR3, the DNA is TGTGCCAGCAGCCCGGGACTAGCAAGAGATGCGCAGTATTTT. It specifies CASSPGLARDAQYF.

This chain uses TRBV4-2 with TRBJ1-5; 9 nucleotides line up with TRBD1. Germline-derived CDR1 and CDR2 are LGHNA and YNFKEQ. This CDR3 is 16 amino acids long. Losses at the gene ends were 1 base for V and 8 bases for J; bases not matched to a gene: 9. Here the CDR3 reads CASSQGVGTGREPQHF. The CDR3 DNA reads TGTGCCAGCAGCCAAGGCGTTGGGACAGGGAGGGAGCCCCAGCATTTT.

The chain is built from TRBV5-1 and TRBJ2-7, with D perhaps TRBD1 or TRBD2 (6 bases each). With 1 base removed from V and 7 bases from J, the gap between germline ends came to 21 bases. CDR3 size: 16 residues. The germline V gene encodes CDR1 SGHRS and CDR2 YFSETQ. The CDR3 DNA sequence: TGCGCCAGCAGCTTGACCCCTCGGGGGCGAGGTGGTGAGCAGTACTTC. This gives the protein CASSLTPRGRGGEQYF. Using reference TRBV5-1 and TRBJ2-7 for the parts outside the CDR3, the full variable domain is KAGVTQTPRYLIKTRGQQVTLSCSPISGHRSVSWYQQTPGQGLQFLFEYFSETQRNKGNFPGRFSGRQFSNSRSEMNVSTLELGDSALYLCASSLTPRGRGGEQYFGPGTRLTVT.

About this clonotype: Since a much larger clone is just one base distant, this may be a read error. The rearrangement uses TRBV20-1 and TRBJ2-1; 7 bases line up with TRBD1. The J call could be wrong; TRBJ2-7 is a better fit for the DNA end. This CDR3 region has 15 residues. In germline, CDR1 is DFQATT, CDR2 SNEGSKA (reference sequence). The CDR3 DNA sequence: TGCAGTGCTCGCAGAGGGGGCCAACTTTACAATGAGCAGTACTTC. Translation: CSARRGGQLYNEQYF.